The 32 T cell receptor beta chains below come from one sample, sequenced in a study of blood T cell repertoires in COVID-19 (dated by TCRdb to about 2020). Library preparation used the immunoSEQ multiplex PCR assay. In TCRdb, the immuneACCESS table is reduced to in-frame sequences with V and J assigned. These tables do not hold every clone; where another copy was compared, an unresolved V gene accounts for under half, and the others remain unexplained. The sample records a few hundred thousand clones, more than 75% of which are singletons. The ten largest clones represent about 4.6% of the sample. The specimen sequenced was PBMCs or T cells enriched from blood (not recorded which). All receptors come from a man younger than 40 who had recovered from COVID-19.

The chain combines TRBV30 with TRBJ2-6; D may be TRBD2 (5 bases). Germline V gene data show CDR1 as GTSNPN and CDR2 as SVGIG (reference sequence). The length of the CDR3 is 17 residues. Trimming stripped 2 bases from V and 2 bases from J, with 16 bases between. CDR3 sequence reads: CAWSRGVIGTGANVLTF. In DNA form, the CDR3 reads TGTGCCTGGAGTCGGGGTGTAATTGGAACTGGGGCCAACGTCCTGACTTTC.

The gene calls are TRBV6-5 and TRBJ1-2, with D tentatively TRBD1 (5 bases). V lost 5 bases and J lost 4, with 17 bases in between. CDR3 size: 15 residues. Per the germline V gene, CDR1 is MNHEY and CDR2 is SVGAGI. CDR3 residues: CASSRAVGGTYGYTF. Written as DNA, the CDR3 is TGTGCCAGCAGTCGGGCCGTGGGAGGGACCTATGGCTACACCTTC.

This chain joins TRBV2 and TRBJ1-5; no definite D call. The CDR3 consists of 14 residues. Trimming pared 3 bases from V and 5 bases from J, leaving 11 bases between. CDR1 is SNHLY, CDR2 FYNNEI, per germline. The DNA for the CDR3 is TGTGCCAGCAGTGATCTAGGTCGGGATCAGCCCCAGCATTTT. Its protein is CASSDLGRDQPQHF.

The rearrangement uses TRBV19 and TRBJ2-3, with D perhaps TRBD1 (5 bases). The CDR3 has 13 amino acids. Trimming took 8 bases from V and 3 from J, leaving 12 bases between them. CDR1 is LNHDA and CDR2 is SQIVND in the germline V gene (reference sequence). CDR3 protein: CASATRVTDTQYF. The CDR3 DNA follows: TGTGCCAGTGCAACCAGGGTTACAGATACGCAGTATTTT.

The rearrangement links TRBV4-1 to TRBJ1-1, with D unclear. CDR1 and CDR2 (germline): MGHRA, YSYEKL. This CDR3 has 13 amino acids. Trimming pared 1 base from V and 0 bases from J, leaving 3 bases between. The CDR3 sequence: CASSQAVNTEAFF. CDR3 DNA sequence: TGCGCCAGCAGCCAAGCGGTGAACACTGAAGCTTTCTTT.

The chain recombines TRBV2 with TRBJ2-1; 10 bases line up with TRBD1. V trimming: 8 bases; J trimming: 9 bases; junction bases outside the gene matches: 13. There are 15 residues in the CDR3. Germline lookup yields CDR1 SNHLY and CDR2 FYNNEI. This chain's CDR3 is CASGRPRDRGSEQFF. The CDR3 DNA follows: TGTGCCAGCGGACGCCCCCGGGACAGGGGCAGTGAGCAGTTCTTC.

This clone showed up just once. The chain has TRBV24-1 and TRBJ1-5; D gene uncertain. V was pared by 4 bases and J by 7 bases, with 7 bases between. The CDR3 covers 12 residues. Germline lookup yields CDR1 KGHDR and CDR2 SFDVKD. This chain's CDR3 is CATSDSGQPQHF. CDR3 bases: TGTGCCACCAGTGACTCGGGACAGCCCCAGCATTTT.

The chain employs TRBV4-1 and TRBJ2-1; 9 bases are shared with TRBD2. The CDR3 extends over 13 amino acids. CDR1 and CDR2 from the germline V gene are MGHRA and YSYEKL. Germline trimming cut 6 bases from V and 5 bases from J; bases unmatched to any gene: 2. The chain's CDR3 is CASRSSGNNEQFF. As DNA, the CDR3 is TGCGCCAGCAGGTCTAGCGGGAACAATGAGCAGTTCTTC.

This chain connects TRBV3-1 (or the pseudogene TRBV3-2) to TRBJ2-4, with 10 positions matching TRBD2. V lost 1 base and J lost 7; bases outside the gene matches: 7. CDR1 and CDR2 (germline): LGHDT, YNNKEL (reference sequence). This CDR3 is 16 amino acids long. The CDR3 sequence: CASSQAALAGVNIQYF. The CDR3, as DNA: TGTGCCAGCAGCCAAGCCGCCCTAGCGGGAGTTAACATTCAGTACTTC.

This rearrangement joins TRBV9 to TRBJ2-1, with D perhaps matching TRBD2 (5 bases). Trimming stripped 4 bases from V and 7 bases from J, with 12 bases between. The CDR3 has 13 amino acids. Germline V gene lookup returns CDR1 SGDLS and CDR2 YYNGEE. The CDR3 nucleotides are TGTGCCAGCAGCCCAACTAGATTTAATGAGCAGTTCTTC. This translates into CASSPTRFNEQFF.

This clone was detected only once. The V gene is TRBV4-1, the J gene TRBJ2-5; D may be TRBD1 (5 bases). Germline assignment: CDR1 MGHRA and CDR2 YSYEKL. This CDR3 comprises 15 residues. V gave up 1 base and J gave up 3 bases, with 12 bases separating them. The CDR3 sequence is CASSQVWGEEETQYF. Here the CDR3 DNA reads TGCGCCAGCAGCCAAGTCTGGGGCGAGGAAGAGACCCAGTACTTC.

The J gene is TRBJ1-6, the V gene TRBV6-5; D might be TRBD1 (6 bases). The CDR3 covers 14 residues. Trimming took 6 bases from V and 10 from J, leaving 16 bases between them. Germline V gene sequence: CDR1 MNHEY, CDR2 SVGAGI. The CDR3 region is CASSPGTGQSPLHF. The CDR3 coding sequence is TGTGCCAGCAGCCCGGGAACAGGGCAATCACCCCTCCACTTT.

The rearrangement joins TRBV2 to TRBJ1-1; TRBD1 agrees at 10 bases. Germline CDR1 and CDR2: SNHLY and FYNNEI. This CDR3 spans 16 amino acids. V trimming: 8 bases; J trimming: 4 bases; junction bases outside the gene matches: 13. Here the CDR3 DNA reads TGTGCCAGCCGCCGGGACAGGGGCTTCTACAGCACTGAAGCTTTCTTT. Protein: CASRRDRGFYSTEAFF.

This clone came up a few times. CDR3 DNA: TGTGCCAGCAGCTTAGAGTGGGGACAGGGGAGGCAGCCCCAGCATTTT. It encodes CASSLEWGQGRQPQHF. The genes are TRBV7-9 and TRBJ1-5, with 10 bases fitting TRBD1. Trimming at V came to 1 base and at J to 7 bases, leaving 7 bases not matched to a gene. The CDR3 totals 16 residues. Germline V lookup: CDR1 SEHNR, CDR2 FQNEAQ (reference sequence).

The J gene is TRBJ2-1, the V gene TRBV5-1; D is undetermined. Per germline, CDR1 SGHRS and CDR2 YFSETQ. This CDR3 region has 14 residues. V lost 1 base to trimming and J lost 7 bases, with 12 bases between them. The CDR3 loop reads CASSLFIGENEQFF. As DNA, the CDR3 is TGCGCCAGCAGCTTGTTTATAGGAGAGAATGAGCAGTTCTTC. Full variable domain (missing parts from reference TRBV5-1 and TRBJ2-1): KAGVTQTPRYLIKTRGQQVTLSCSPISGHRSVSWYQQTPGQGLQFLFEYFSETQRNKGNFPGRFSGRQFSNSRSEMNVSTLELGDSALYLCASSLFIGENEQFFGPGTRLTVL.

This chain connects TRBV11-2 to TRBJ2-7, with TRBD1 identical over 7 bases. This CDR3 contains 13 residues. Unmatched junction bases numbered 5, after V lost 5 bases and J lost 4 bases. CDR1 and CDR2 (germline): SGHAT, FQNNGV. The CDR3 DNA reads TGTGCCAGCAGCCCGGACAGGTCTTACGAGCAGTACTTC. Translation: CASSPDRSYEQYF.

This clone was seen a single time. The J gene is TRBJ2-2, the V gene TRBV5-1; 7 positions agree with TRBD2. This CDR3 has 16 amino acids. V dropped 0 bases and J dropped 4; count of bases not matched to a gene: 6. Germline V gives CDR1 SGHRS, CDR2 YFSETQ. CDR3 bases: TGCGCCAGCAGCTTGGAGGGCGGGAGCAGCACCGGGGAGCTGTTTTTT. Protein product: CASSLEGGSSTGELFF.

The sample holds one count of this clone. The chain is built from TRBV19 and TRBJ1-1; D gene uncertain. The length of the CDR3 is 14 residues. Deletions cut 8 bases from V and 4 bases from J, with 17 bases between. Germline V CDR1 and CDR2: LNHDA, SQIVND (reference sequence). This CDR3 reads CASRNQESGTEAFF. CDR3 sequence (DNA): TGTGCCAGTCGCAATCAGGAAAGTGGCACTGAAGCTTTCTTT.

The chain recombines TRBV19 with TRBJ1-1, with D unresolved. Germline assignment: CDR1 LNHDA and CDR2 SQIVND (reference sequence). The CDR3 runs 14 residues. Deletions cut 3 bases from V and 0 bases from J, with 8 bases between. The CDR3 loop reads CASSMNQLNTEAFF. In DNA, the CDR3 is TGTGCCAGTAGTATGAATCAGTTGAACACTGAAGCTTTCTTT.

This rearrangement joins TRBV24-1 to TRBJ2-2, with TRBD1 as a possible D gene (6 bases). V was clipped by 3 bases and J by 5 bases, with 15 bases between them. The germline gives CDR1 KGHDR, CDR2 SFDVKD. CDR3 size: 16 residues. The CDR3: CATSDQVGAGTGELFF. The DNA of the CDR3 is TGTGCCACCAGTGATCAGGTGGGGGCTGGGACCGGGGAGCTGTTTTTT.

The chain joins TRBV28 to TRBJ2-7; 9 positions agree with TRBD1. The CDR3 runs to 14 residues. The V segment lost 7 bases and the J segment 4 bases; nucleotides outside the gene matches: 8. Germline lookup yields CDR1 MDHEN and CDR2 SYDVKM. The CDR3 is CASITGTGPYEQYF. CDR3 in DNA: TGTGCCAGCATTACCGGGACAGGGCCTTACGAGCAGTACTTC.

This chain uses TRBV11-2 with TRBJ2-1, with 8 bases lining up with TRBD2. CDR3 length equals 17 residues. The germline V gene encodes CDR1 SGHAT and CDR2 FQNNGV. With V trimmed by 5 bases and J by 0 bases, 9 bases remained unmatched. The CDR3 coding sequence is TGTGCCAGCAGCGCACACATTAGCGGGATCTCCTACAATGAGCAGTTCTTC. Amino acids: CASSAHISGISYNEQFF. The complete variable domain, with remaining parts taken from reference TRBV11-2 and TRBJ2-1, reads EAGVAQSPRYKIIEKRQSVAFWCNPISGHATLYWYQQILGQGPKLLIQFQNNGVVDDSQLPKDRFSAERLKGVDSTLKIQPAKLEDSAVYLCASSAHISGISYNEQFFGPGTRLTVL.

This clone has only one observation. The rearrangement uses TRBV5-1 and TRBJ2-6; TRBD2 agrees at 12 bases. The V and J ends lost 3 bases and 2 bases, in that order; junction bases with no gene match: 6. CDR3 length: 18 residues. Germline CDR1 reads SGHRS; CDR2 reads YFSETQ. The CDR3 DNA sequence: TGCGCCAGCAGCTGGCCGACTAGCGGGAGCACTGGGGCCAACGTCCTGACTTTC. Translation: CASSWPTSGSTGANVLTF. Variable domain in full (rest from reference TRBV5-1 and TRBJ2-6): KAGVTQTPRYLIKTRGQQVTLSCSPISGHRSVSWYQQTPGQGLQFLFEYFSETQRNKGNFPGRFSGRQFSNSRSEMNVSTLELGDSALYLCASSWPTSGSTGANVLTFGAGSRLTVL.

The chain employs TRBV5-1 and TRBJ2-1; no reliable D call. V was trimmed by 0 bases and J by 5 bases, leaving 9 bases between them. The CDR3 is made up of 14 amino acids. From germline, CDR1 is SGHRS and CDR2 YFSETQ. The CDR3 coding sequence is TGCGCCAGCAGCTTGGCTACCTCGAACAATGAGCAGTTCTTC. Its protein product is CASSLATSNNEQFF.

This clone was seen only a few times. V gene TRBV5-5 combines with J gene TRBJ2-1; D is possibly TRBD1 (5 bases). The germline V and J ends were trimmed by 4 bases and 0 bases, with 20 bases remaining between them. Germline loops: CDR1 SGHKS, CDR2 YYEKEE (reference sequence). The CDR3 covers 18 residues. The CDR3 sequence: CASSHRNIAGSSYNEQFF. CDR3 bases: TGTGCCAGCAGCCACAGGAACATTGCTGGAAGCTCCTACAATGAGCAGTTCTTC.

The chain recombines TRBV3-1 (or the pseudogene TRBV3-2) with TRBJ2-1, with 11 bases identical to TRBD2. This CDR3 is 16 amino acids long. The V gene end was trimmed by 3 bases and the J gene end by 4 bases; junction bases not matched to a gene: 5. Germline V gene data show CDR1 as LGHDT and CDR2 as YNNKEL (reference sequence). CDR3 DNA: TGTGCCAGCAGCCACGGGACTAGCGGCAAATACAATGAGCAGTTCTTC. This codes for CASSHGTSGKYNEQFF.

This rearrangement joins TRBV5-4 to TRBJ1-1; no clear D gene. Trimming took off 2 bases at V and 4 bases at J, with 9 bases between the two ends. The CDR3 extends over 13 amino acids. Germline-derived CDR1 and CDR2 are SGHNT and YYREEE (reference sequence). This CDR3 is CASSFNRGTEAFF. The CDR3 bases are TGTGCCAGCAGCTTCAATCGGGGCACTGAAGCTTTCTTT. The full variable domain, its missing parts supplied by reference TRBV5-4 and TRBJ1-1, is ETGVTQSPTHLIKTRGQQVTLRCSSQSGHNTVSWYQQALGQGPQFIFQYYREEENGRGNFPPRFSGLQFPNYSSELNVNALELDDSALYLCASSFNRGTEAFFGQGTRLTVV.

This clone was seen a single time. The chain links TRBV24-1 to TRBJ1-1; D is unresolved. Germline V CDR1 and CDR2: KGHDR, SFDVKD. Trimming left V 4 bases short and J 8 bases short, with 13 bases between. This CDR3 spans 13 amino acids. The CDR3 spells CATSEAGRTEAFF. The CDR3 DNA is TGTGCCACCAGTGAAGCGGGTCGAACCGAAGCTTTCTTT.

The chain is built from TRBV7-8 and TRBJ2-7; unclear D gene. This CDR3 comprises 17 residues. The germline V gene has CDR1 SGHVS and CDR2 FQNEAQ. Deletions cut 4 bases from V and 2 bases from J, with 21 bases between. CDR3 bases: TGTGCCAGCAGCTACCCTACCCCTCGTCCACCTACCTACGAGCAGTACTTC. Translated: CASSYPTPRPPTYEQYF.

The chain joins TRBV5-5 to TRBJ1-1, with TRBD1 as a possible D gene (5 bases). Trimming removed 6 bases at V and 2 bases at J, with 17 bases between. The germline gives CDR1 SGHKS, CDR2 YYEKEE (reference sequence). This CDR3 spans 15 amino acids. This chain's CDR3 is CASIPTDRRNTEAFF. The CDR3 coding sequence is TGTGCCAGCATCCCAACCGACAGACGCAACACTGAAGCTTTCTTT.

This clone was picked up one time. For the CDR3, the DNA is TGTGCCAGCAGCGCCCGGGACAGGGATTACTCTAATGAAAAACTGTTTTTT. The encoded protein is CASSARDRDYSNEKLFF. The rearrangement joins TRBV7-9 to TRBJ1-4; 9 bases agree with TRBD1. V trimming: 5 bases; J trimming: 3 bases; junction bases outside the gene matches: 10. CDR1 is SEHNR and CDR2 is FQNEAQ in the germline V gene (reference sequence). This CDR3 is built from 17 residues.

The chain joins TRBV15 to TRBJ2-3, with 9 bases identical to TRBD2. V lost 1 base and J lost 0; bases outside the gene matches: 2. Germline V CDR1 and CDR2: LNHNV, YYDKDF (reference sequence). CDR3 length: 16 amino acids. The CDR3 bases are TGTGCCACCAGCAGAGTTACTAGCGGGAGCACAGATACGCAGTATTTT. It specifies CATSRVTSGSTDTQYF.